Listed here are 8 T cell receptor beta chains from one sample, sequenced in a study of cytomegalovirus exposure and HLA in healthy donors. The PCR employed 60 Vbeta primers together with 13 Jbeta primers. The data were produced by immunoSEQ multiplex PCR, yet TCRdb's version contains in-frame clones alone and is incomplete. The sample carries 120,000 to 150,000 clones, around 84% recorded once. Sequencing used PBMCs. Source of these receptors: a man between 40 and 49 years old in good health and CMV-seropositive.

This sequence joins TRBV19 and TRBJ2-1; D possibly corresponds to TRBD2 (5 bases). This CDR3 is built from 15 residues. Per germline, CDR1 LNHDA and CDR2 SQIVND (reference sequence). V gave up 7 bases and J gave up 6 bases, with 19 bases separating them. CDR3 sequence (DNA): TGTGCCAGTACCGAGGGTGGACTGAGGGCCAATGAGCAGTTCTTC. Amino acids: CASTEGGLRANEQFF.

This sequence joins TRBV13 and TRBJ1-1; maybe TRBD1 (5 bases). The germline V gene encodes CDR1 PRHDT and CDR2 FYEKMQ (reference sequence). The CDR3 is made up of 14 amino acids. Trimming removed 0 bases from V and 3 bases from J, with 8 bases in between. The CDR3 DNA sequence: TGTGCCAGCAGCTTAGGGCGGGGCGACACTGAAGCTTTCTTT. Translation gives CASSLGRGDTEAFF.

The V gene is TRBV5-4, the J gene TRBJ2-1, with 7 bases aligning to TRBD1. Germline CDR1 reads SGHNT; CDR2 reads YYREEE (reference sequence). The CDR3 spans 13 residues. J lost 7 bases, V lost 3 bases, and 4 bases had no gene match. The CDR3 DNA is TGTGCCAGCAGCTCCCTACAGGGGAATGAGCAGTTCTTC. Translated, it gives CASSSLQGNEQFF.

This sequence joins TRBV5-6 and TRBJ2-5; perhaps TRBD2 as D (6 bases). The CDR3 is 11 residues long. Germline-derived CDR1 and CDR2 are SGHDT and YYEEEE. The V end was cut by 5 bases, the J end by 9 bases, with 11 bases between. The CDR3 reads CASSRGVAQYF. Written as DNA, the CDR3 is TGTGCCAGCAGTCGCGGGGTAGCCCAGTACTTC.

This sequence joins TRBV30 and TRBJ1-4; 7 nucleotides align to TRBD1. The CDR3 loop spans 13 amino acids. Germline V gene sequence: CDR1 GTSNPN, CDR2 SVGIG (reference sequence). V was pared by 8 bases and J by 4 bases, with 7 bases of the junction left unmatched. The CDR3: CARTGTDNEKLFF. The CDR3 DNA follows: TGTGCCCGGACCGGGACAGATAATGAAAAACTGTTTTTT.

The genes are TRBV7-6 and TRBJ1-4; 8 bases are shared with TRBD1. Germline values: CDR1 SGHVS, CDR2 FNYEAQ. CDR3 length equals 14 residues. Trimming cost V 4 bases and J 7 bases; bases outside gene matches: 5. The CDR3 loop reads CASSSTGAGEKLFF. The CDR3 DNA sequence: TGTGCCAGCAGCTCGACAGGGGCGGGTGAAAAACTGTTTTTT.

The chain recombines TRBV5-1 with TRBJ2-3, with TRBD2 matching 8 bases. The CDR3 extends over 17 amino acids. The trim removed 2 bases at V and 4 bases at J, leaving 12 bases unmatched. CDR1 and CDR2 from the germline V gene are SGHRS and YFSETQ. CDR3 protein: CASSFGLRAGASDTQYF. The CDR3 DNA reads TGCGCCAGCAGCTTTGGACTACGAGCGGGGGCTTCAGATACGCAGTATTTT.

The rearrangement joins TRBV29-1 to TRBJ1-1; no firm D call. Germline CDR1 SQVTM, CDR2 ANQGSEA. The ends were cut back, 4 bases at V and 10 bases at J, with 16 bases in the middle. The CDR3 totals 12 residues. The CDR3 sequence: CSVAYSDTRAFF. The CDR3 nucleotides read TGCAGCGTTGCTTACAGTGACACCAGAGCTTTCTTT. The whole variable domain, filled in from reference TRBV29-1 and TRBJ1-1, reads SAVISQKPSRDICQRGTSLTIQCQVDSQVTMMFWYRQQPGQSLTLIATANQGSEATYESGFVIDKFPISRPNLTFSTLTVSNMSPEDSSIYLCSVAYSDTRAFFGQGTRLTVV.